This TCR beta chain emerged from a study of blood T cells in healthy people across ages. Broader study findings: Relative to aged donors, long-lived donors carried more naive CD4+ cells and displayed higher diversity.

Together with a sample-barcoded 5' primer, a J-beta primer mix was included in a second PCR lasting about 7 to 12 cycles. One entry per CDR3 protein results from TCRdb running MiXCR on the 5' RACE reads. The data hold roughly 1.5 million distinct CDR3 sequences, with under 55% observed a single time. This clonotype was observed a handful of times. Its antigen is unknown. Peripheral blood from each donor was collected in a volume of 9.5 to 10 milliliters. The authors extracted at least 6 micrograms of total RNA per sample. V lost 6 bases and J 0 bases, leaving 12 bases between the germline ends. From germline, CDR1 is SNHLY and CDR2 FYNNEI. The CDR3 contains 16 residues.

The sample was blood. This sequence was found in a woman aged 18-30 years in good health. This rearrangement joins TRBV2 to TRBJ1-6, with D possibly TRBD1 on 5 matching bases. CDR3 in DNA: TGTGCCAGCAGGCGGGCAGGGAGCTCCTATAATTCACCCCTCCACTTT. Its protein is CASRRAGSSYNSPLHF.